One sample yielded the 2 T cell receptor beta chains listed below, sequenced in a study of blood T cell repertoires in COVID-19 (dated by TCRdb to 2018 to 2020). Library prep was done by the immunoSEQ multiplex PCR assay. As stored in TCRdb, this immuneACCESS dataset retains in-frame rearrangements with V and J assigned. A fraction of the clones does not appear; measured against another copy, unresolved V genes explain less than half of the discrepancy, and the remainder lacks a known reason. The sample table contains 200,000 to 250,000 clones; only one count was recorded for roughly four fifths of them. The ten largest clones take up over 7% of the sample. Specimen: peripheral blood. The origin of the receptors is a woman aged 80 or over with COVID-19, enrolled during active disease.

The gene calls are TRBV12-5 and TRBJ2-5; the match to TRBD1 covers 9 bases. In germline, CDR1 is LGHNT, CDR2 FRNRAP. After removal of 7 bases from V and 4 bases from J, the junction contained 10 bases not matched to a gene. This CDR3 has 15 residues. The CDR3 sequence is CASVPDRGGRETQYF. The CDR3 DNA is TGTGCTAGTGTTCCGGACAGGGGCGGGAGAGAGACCCAGTACTTC.

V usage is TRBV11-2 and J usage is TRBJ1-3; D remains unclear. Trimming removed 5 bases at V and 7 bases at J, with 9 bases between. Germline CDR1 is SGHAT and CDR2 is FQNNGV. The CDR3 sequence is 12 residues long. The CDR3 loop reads CASSVGRNTIYF. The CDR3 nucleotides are TGTGCCAGCAGCGTAGGCAGGAACACCATATATTTT.